Shown below are 22 T cell receptor beta chains from a single sample sequenced in a study of OX40 agonist ivuxolimab in advanced cancers. The data were produced by immunoSEQ multiplex PCR, yet TCRdb's version contains in-frame clones alone and is incomplete. The sample includes about 58,000 clones, roughly 80% of them seen just once. Sequencing was performed on CD4+ or CD8+ T cells sorted from blood, taken in a trial of the OX40 agonist ivuxolimab. The receptors stem from an adult with an advanced solid tumor such as melanoma, head and neck, liver or kidney cancer.

V and J are TRBV5-1 and TRBJ2-1; possibly TRBD1 for D (5 bases). V lost 4 bases, J lost 10 bases, and 18 bases lay in between. CDR1 is SGHRS, CDR2 YFSETQ, per germline. The CDR3 contains 14 residues. This CDR3 reads CASSVDSGSGEQFF. CDR3 bases: TGCGCCAGCAGCGTGGATTCAGGGTCAGGGGAGCAGTTCTTC.

Comment on this clone: The sample carries other DNA sequences with the same CDR3. The genes are TRBV5-1 and TRBJ2-5; 12 bases line up with TRBD2. Germline V gene sequence: CDR1 SGHRS, CDR2 YFSETQ. Trimming took 1 base from V and 2 from J; bases not matched to a gene: 0. This CDR3 is 15 amino acids long. CDR3 nucleotide sequence: TGCGCCAGCAGCTTGACTAGCGGGGGGCAAGAGACCCAGTACTTC. Translated, it gives CASSLTSGGQETQYF. Variable domain in full (rest from reference TRBV5-1 and TRBJ2-5): KAGVTQTPRYLIKTRGQQVTLSCSPISGHRSVSWYQQTPGQGLQFLFEYFSETQRNKGNFPGRFSGRQFSNSRSEMNVSTLELGDSALYLCASSLTSGGQETQYFGPGTRLLVL.

This rearrangement joins TRBV6-5 to TRBJ2-1; 8 nucleotides line up with TRBD1. Trimming removed 5 bases from V and 12 bases from J; junction bases left unmatched: 15. This CDR3 has 15 amino acids. Per the germline V gene, CDR1 is MNHEY and CDR2 is SVGAGI. CDR3 DNA: TGTGCCAGCAGTATACAGGGGGTCTCCGCCGGGGGGCAGTTCTTC. Its translation: CASSIQGVSAGGQFF.

This clone has a handful of counts. The rearrangement joins TRBV4-1 to TRBJ2-3; TRBD2 is a possible D gene (7 bases). Germline V gene data show CDR1 as MGHRA and CDR2 as YSYEKL. CDR3 length: 16 amino acids. Trimming removed 6 bases at V and 5 bases at J, with 21 bases between. CDR3 residues: CASRDLPGGRGDTQYF. For the CDR3, the DNA is TGCGCCAGCAGAGATCTCCCGGGGGGCCGGGGAGATACGCAGTATTTT.

V is TRBV5-1 and J is TRBJ2-3; D call uncertain. Trimming took 2 bases from V and 10 from J, leaving 11 bases between them. This CDR3 has 12 residues. CDR1 is SGHRS and CDR2 is YFSETQ in the germline V gene. DNA of the CDR3: TGCGCCAGCAGCTTAGCAGTAGGCGCGCAGTATTTT. This gives the protein CASSLAVGAQYF.

The chain recombines TRBV28 with TRBJ1-6, with TRBD1 as a possible D gene (6 bases). In germline, CDR1 is MDHEN, CDR2 SYDVKM. The CDR3 length is 15 residues. V was trimmed by 3 bases and J by 7 bases, leaving 13 bases between them. CDR3 DNA: TGTGCCAGCAGTTTTAACAGGGTTAGGAATTCACCCCTCCACTTT. It specifies CASSFNRVRNSPLHF.

The chain is built from TRBV30 and TRBJ2-5; maybe TRBD2 (5 bases). This CDR3 has 11 residues. Trimming stripped 3 bases from V and 7 bases from J, with 9 bases between. The V gene's germline CDR1 is GTSNPN and CDR2 SVGIG (reference sequence). The CDR3 here is CAWSPRGTQYF. For the CDR3, the DNA is TGTGCCTGGAGCCCACGGGGGACCCAGTACTTC.

The chain has TRBV30 and TRBJ1-1; no definite D call. Per the germline V gene, CDR1 is GTSNPN and CDR2 is SVGIG (reference sequence). There are 13 residues in the CDR3. The V end was cut by 3 bases, the J end by 0 bases, with 8 bases between. In nucleotides, the CDR3 is TGTGCCTGGAGCGTTCAGGTGAACACTGAAGCTTTCTTT. Translation gives CAWSVQVNTEAFF.

The V gene is TRBV19, the J gene TRBJ2-5, with 7 positions matching TRBD1. The germline gives CDR1 LNHDA, CDR2 SQIVND (reference sequence). This CDR3 comprises 13 residues. After removal of 6 bases from V and 2 bases from J, the junction contained 3 bases not matched to a gene. The chain's CDR3 is CASSRDRQETQYF. CDR3 DNA: TGTGCCAGTAGCCGGGACAGACAAGAGACCCAGTACTTC.

The chain employs TRBV14 and TRBJ1-2; 8 bases agree with TRBD1. The ends lost 5 bases at V and 4 bases at J; junction bases unmatched: 3. This CDR3 contains 13 residues. Germline CDR1 SGHDN, CDR2 FVKESK. This CDR3 reads CASSDRGSYGYTF. CDR3 nucleotide sequence: TGTGCCAGCAGCGACAGGGGATCCTATGGCTACACCTTC.

The gene calls are TRBV30 and TRBJ2-3; 8 nucleotides agree with TRBD1. There are 13 residues in the CDR3. Germline V gene lookup returns CDR1 GTSNPN and CDR2 SVGIG (reference sequence). Trimming at V came to 4 bases and at J to 5 bases, leaving 5 bases not matched to a gene. CDR3 bases: TGTGCCTGGACAGGGGGCGCGGTAGATACGCAGTATTTT. It translates to CAWTGGAVDTQYF.

This clone was picked up a small number of times. The chain links TRBV30 to TRBJ2-6; 10 bases map to TRBD1. The CDR3 is made up of 17 amino acids. The germline CDR1 and CDR2 sequences are GTSNPN and SVGIG (reference sequence). Germline trimming cut 0 bases from V and 2 bases from J; bases unmatched to any gene: 4. The CDR3 DNA is TGTGCCTGGAGTGTAGGGACAGGGGTTACTGGGGCCAACGTCCTGACTTTC. Protein: CAWSVGTGVTGANVLTF.

This chain links TRBV11-3 with TRBJ1-5, with a tentative D call TRBD1 (6 bases). With 5 bases removed from V and 4 bases from J, the gap between germline ends came to 12 bases. CDR3 length equals 14 residues. CDR1 SGHNT and CDR2 YENEEA come from the germline V gene. CDR3 loop: CASSLEGGNQPQHF. The CDR3 coding sequence is TGTGCCAGCAGCCTGGAGGGGGGAAATCAGCCCCAGCATTTT. Based on the CDR3 plus reference TRBV11-3 and TRBJ1-5, the full variable domain is EAGVVQSPRYKIIEKKQPVAFWCNPISGHNTLYWYLQNLGQGPELLIRYENEEAVDDSQLPKDRFSAERLKGVDSTLKIQPAELGDSAVYLCASSLEGGNQPQHFGDGTRLSIL.

Note on this clone: Without the conserved terminal phenylalanine or tryptophan, this CDR3 likely stems from a read error. The CDR3 DNA is TGTGCCAGCAGCTACCGACAGGGGCGTACTGAAGCTTTCCTT. It encodes CASSYRQGRTEAFL. This sequence joins TRBV5-4 and TRBJ1-1; 8 positions match TRBD1. With 3 bases clipped from V and 5 bases from J, the junction kept 6 bases outside the gene matches. This CDR3 is built from 14 residues. CDR1 and CDR2 (germline): SGHNT, YYREEE (reference sequence).

Here the CDR3 reads CASSPKRGSTDTQYF. In DNA form, the CDR3 reads TGTGCCAGCAGCCCCAAGCGGGGAAGCACAGATACGCAGTATTTT. The gene calls are TRBV4-2 and TRBJ2-3, with 7 bases identical to TRBD2. Per the germline V gene, CDR1 is LGHNA and CDR2 is YNFKEQ. The CDR3 has 15 residues. The trim removed 4 bases at V and 0 bases at J, leaving 4 bases unmatched.

The chain employs TRBV18 and TRBJ2-7, with 7 nucleotides matching TRBD2. Germline V gene data show CDR1 as KGHSH and CDR2 as LQKENI. The junction had 12 bases not matched to a gene; V was cut back by 3 bases and J by 7 bases. The CDR3 is 15 amino acids. The CDR3, as DNA: TGTGCCAGCTCACCCCGGGACTATACCCTGGGGGAGCAGTACTTC. As protein: CASSPRDYTLGEQYF.

This clone turned up a few times. CDR3: CASRTDLNYGYTF. The DNA for the CDR3 is TGTGCCAGCAGGACAGACCTCAACTATGGCTACACCTTC. This rearrangement joins TRBV2 to TRBJ1-2; perhaps TRBD1 as D (5 bases). Germline CDR1 reads SNHLY; CDR2 reads FYNNEI. The CDR3 runs 13 residues. V shed 6 bases and J shed 2 bases, with 10 bases lying between them.

The V call is TRBV6-1, the J call TRBJ2-3; TRBD2 agrees at 13 bases. V trimming: 4 bases; J trimming: 0 bases; junction bases outside the gene matches: 4. Per germline, CDR1 MNHNS and CDR2 SASEGT. The CDR3 runs to 17 residues. CDR3 DNA: TGTGCCAGCAGTGGCACTAGCGGGGGGGCTAGCACAGATACGCAGTATTTT. This encodes CASSGTSGGASTDTQYF.

This chain connects TRBV7-2 to TRBJ2-6; maybe TRBD1 (5 bases). The CDR3 has 15 residues. CDR1 is SGHTA, CDR2 FQGNSA, per germline. V dropped 3 bases and J dropped 4 bases, with 10 bases sitting between them. Here the CDR3 reads CASSLTALGANVLTF. The CDR3 DNA reads as TGTGCCAGCAGCTTGACAGCTCTGGGGGCCAACGTCCTGACTTTC.

The CDR3 loop is CASSLGRYRVAAKNIQYF. Written as DNA, the CDR3 is TGTGCCAGCAGCTTGGGGCGTTACAGGGTTGCAGCCAAAAACATTCAGTACTTC. V usage is TRBV5-6 and J usage is TRBJ2-4; tentatively, D is TRBD1 (6 bases). Germline V gene data show CDR1 as SGHDT and CDR2 as YYEEEE. The ends were cut back, 0 bases at V and 0 bases at J, with 16 bases in the middle. The CDR3 is made up of 18 amino acids.

This clone came up once. J is TRBJ2-5 and V is TRBV7-3; 8 nucleotides agree with TRBD1. The CDR3 loop spans 15 amino acids. V was clipped by 6 bases and J by 1 base; unmatched bases: 7. Germline V lookup: CDR1 SGHTA, CDR2 FQGTGA. CDR3 in DNA: TGTGCCAGCAGTAATGGACAGGGAGGCCAAGAGACCCAGTACTTC. Translated, it gives CASSNGQGGQETQYF.

This sequence joins TRBV9 and TRBJ2-7, with a tentative D call TRBD1 (6 bases). Deletions cut 0 bases from V and 3 bases from J, with 10 bases between. Germline V gene lookup returns CDR1 SGDLS and CDR2 YYNGEE. CDR3 length equals 14 residues. For the CDR3, the DNA is TGTGCCAGCAGCGTAGGGACAGAAAACTACGAGCAGTACTTC. Translated, it gives CASSVGTENYEQYF.